This T cell receptor beta chain derives from a study of naive and memory T cell subsets. In this sample, this clonotype turned up many times. TCR cDNA received a 3' ligated oligonucleotide that carried a UMI. Four PCR rounds used nested alpha and beta constant region primers plus the SP2 primer. For blood and skin samples, reverse transcription used TCR alpha and beta constant primers. Using its own MiXCR run on the 5' RACE reads, TCRdb lists one record per CDR3 protein. The table lists 45,000 to 55,000 distinct CDR3 sequences, 4.7% of them singletons, with about 0.8% in the top ten. This clonotype originated in a female donor in good health.

The DNA of the CDR3 is TGTGCCACCAAAGCGGGACTGGGAACCTACGAGCAGTACTTC. Protein product: CATKAGLGTYEQYF. This chain uses TRBV2 with TRBJ2-7; 7 bases map to TRBD2. The germline gives CDR1 SNHLY, CDR2 FYNNEI. The CDR3 totals 14 residues. The trim removed 10 bases at V and 2 bases at J, leaving 11 bases unmatched.